Below, 14 T cell receptor beta chains from the same sample are listed, as sequenced in a study of blood T cell repertoires in COVID-19. TCRdb's copy holds only in-frame clones and misses some; the assay was immunoSEQ multiplex PCR. The table records tens of thousands of clones, roughly nine tenths of them present only once. Sequenced material: peripheral blood. Receptors originate from a woman between 55 and 75 years old with COVID-19, enrolled during active disease.

The gene calls are TRBV6-6 and TRBJ1-3; D possibly corresponds to TRBD1 (5 bases). The V gene's germline CDR1 is MNHNY and CDR2 SVGAGI (reference sequence). This CDR3 contains 15 residues. Trimming took 7 bases from V and 0 from J, leaving 13 bases between them. CDR3 in DNA: TGTGCCAGCATCGACAGACCAGACTCTGGAAACACCATATATTTT. Protein: CASIDRPDSGNTIYF.

The chain uses TRBV19 and TRBJ2-1, with TRBD2 identical over 9 bases. V lost 5 bases to trimming and J lost 6 bases; unmatched junction nucleotides: 8. Germline CDR1 reads LNHDA; CDR2 reads SQIVND (reference sequence). The CDR3 extends over 15 amino acids. DNA for the CDR3: TGTGCCAGTAGTCCTAGCGGGATTTCTAGCAATGAGCAGTTCTTC. Translating it yields CASSPSGISSNEQFF.

This clone turned up a few times. This sequence joins TRBV12-3 or TRBV12-4 and TRBJ2-7; possible D gene TRBD2, 6 bases. The CDR3 spans 12 residues. V was cut by 6 bases and J by 6 bases, with 12 bases left in between. The chain's CDR3 is CASRENSGEQYF. CDR3 DNA sequence: TGTGCCAGCAGAGAGAATAGCGGCGAGCAGTACTTC.

Only one count was recorded for this clone. The V call is TRBV6-5, the J call TRBJ1-1, with D hard to call. With 4 bases removed from V and 11 bases from J, the gap between germline ends came to 20 bases. Germline loops: CDR1 MNHEY, CDR2 SVGAGI. The CDR3 spans 14 residues. The CDR3 DNA reads as TGTGCCAGCAGTTTCCGAACGGGTCTCGATACGGCTTTCTTT. Translating gives CASSFRTGLDTAFF.

The chain joins TRBV7-3 to TRBJ2-1; 9 nucleotides agree with TRBD1. The J segment lost 0 bases and the V segment lost 5 bases, leaving 8 bases of the junction unmatched. The CDR3 is 17 residues long. CDR1 is SGHTA and CDR2 is FQGTGA in the germline V gene. The CDR3 DNA sequence: TGTGCCAGCAGCCTCCGTGGGACAGGGAGCTCCTACAATGAGCAGTTCTTC. Encoded protein: CASSLRGTGSSYNEQFF. The full variable domain, rest sourced from reference TRBV7-3 and TRBJ2-1, is GAGVSQTPSNKVTEKGKYVELRCDPISGHTALYWYRQSLGQGPEFLIYFQGTGAADDSGLPNDRFFAVRPEGSVSTLKIQRTERGDSAVYLCASSLRGTGSSYNEQFFGPGTRLTVL.

On this clone: Other DNA sequences in the same sample also yield this CDR3. The genes are TRBV19 and TRBJ2-5; D not certain. This CDR3 region has 12 residues. Per germline, CDR1 LNHDA and CDR2 SQIVND (reference sequence). Trimming took 4 bases from V and 2 from J, leaving 5 bases between them. CDR3 residues: CASSTLQETQYF. The DNA of the CDR3 is TGTGCCAGTAGTACTCTTCAAGAGACCCAGTACTTC.

The chain couples TRBV9 to TRBJ2-1; 11 nucleotides agree with TRBD2. CDR3 length: 17 amino acids. The germline CDR1 and CDR2 sequences are SGDLS and YYNGEE. V dropped 3 bases and J dropped 5; count of bases not matched to a gene: 10. CDR3 bases: TGTGCCAGCAGCGCCCCACTAGCGGGAGATTCCCACAATGAGCAGTTCTTC. As protein: CASSAPLAGDSHNEQFF.

In its sample, this clone was seen once. The chain recombines TRBV29-1 with TRBJ1-1; tentatively, D is TRBD1 (5 bases). Looked up from germline, CDR1 is SQVTM and CDR2 is ANQGSEA. V lost 4 bases and J 0 bases, leaving 9 bases between the germline ends. The CDR3 is 13 residues long. CDR3 bases: TGCAGCGTTGGGGCAGGGATGAACACTGAAGCTTTCTTT. Translation: CSVGAGMNTEAFF.

This clone was observed a single time. The J gene is TRBJ1-1, the V gene TRBV7-2, with a weak D call TRBD1 (5 bases). Germline CDR1 SGHTA, CDR2 FQGNSA. Trimming removed 7 bases at V and 0 bases at J, with 12 bases between. The CDR3 runs to 14 residues. The CDR3 sequence: CASMIGDLNTEAFF. The CDR3 region has the DNA TGTGCCAGCATGATAGGGGACTTGAACACTGAAGCTTTCTTT.

A few counts support this clone. The gene calls are TRBV28 and TRBJ1-2, with D unresolved. V shed 3 bases and J shed 1 base, with 12 bases lying between them. CDR1 is MDHEN and CDR2 is SYDVKM in the germline V gene. The CDR3 runs to 15 residues. CDR3 coding DNA: TGTGCCAGCAGTTTTGTTACAGAATTTAACTATGGCTACACCTTC. It codes for CASSFVTEFNYGYTF.

The chain carries TRBV9 and TRBJ1-3, with 7 bases that match TRBD1. V lost 4 bases, J lost 7 bases, and 2 bases stayed unmatched. This CDR3 contains 12 residues. Germline V lookup: CDR1 SGDLS, CDR2 YYNGEE. The DNA for the CDR3 is TGTGCCAGCAGCACGACAGGGAACACCATATATTTT. It codes for CASSTTGNTIYF.

J is TRBJ1-6 and V is TRBV6-2 or TRBV6-3; TRBD1 matches at 9 bases. This CDR3 is 16 amino acids long. The V segment lost 2 bases and the J segment 10 bases; nucleotides outside the gene matches: 9. Looked up from germline, CDR1 is MNHEY and CDR2 is SVGEGT. CDR3 residues: CASSYLPGQGGSPLHF. DNA of the CDR3: TGTGCCAGCAGTTACCTTCCGGGACAGGGTGGATCACCCCTCCACTTT.

The chain links TRBV7-2 to TRBJ2-7; D is perhaps TRBD2 (6 bases). The CDR3 sequence is 15 residues long. The germline V and J ends were trimmed by 6 bases and 7 bases, with 22 bases remaining between them. Germline V gene data show CDR1 as SGHTA and CDR2 as FQGNSA. This chain's CDR3 is CASSSFGLPVGEQYF. The CDR3, as DNA: TGTGCCAGCAGTAGCTTTGGACTACCCGTCGGGGAGCAGTACTTC.

The count of this clone is one. The chain employs TRBV11-3 and TRBJ2-7, with a weak D call TRBD2 (6 bases). The length of the CDR3 is 16 residues. The V and J ends lost 3 bases and 4 bases respectively, with 19 bases between them. In germline, CDR1 is SGHNT, CDR2 YENEEA. The CDR3 loop is CASSLGLRFGGYEQYF. The CDR3 DNA sequence: TGTGCCAGCAGCTTGGGACTCCGATTCGGGGGATACGAGCAGTACTTC. Variable domain in full (rest from reference TRBV11-3 and TRBJ2-7): EAGVVQSPRYKIIEKKQPVAFWCNPISGHNTLYWYLQNLGQGPELLIRYENEEAVDDSQLPKDRFSAERLKGVDSTLKIQPAELGDSAVYLCASSLGLRFGGYEQYFGPGTRLTVT.